The 19 T cell receptor beta chains listed next were all sequenced from one sample in a study of PD-1 blockade in mismatch repair-deficient tumors. The repertoire was sequenced with immunoSEQ multiplex PCR; TCRdb's copy has only in-frame clones and lacks some. The sample comprises some 120,000 clones, about nine tenths of which are singletons, and about 12% rests with the top ten. This specimen consisted of peripheral blood, obtained approximately 72 weeks after starting pembrolizumab. Source of these receptors: an adult with mismatch repair-deficient cancer.

This clone was seen once. This rearrangement joins TRBV4-1 to TRBJ2-5, with D hard to call. Between the trimmed V and J ends, which lost 1 base and 4 bases, there was a span of 10 bases. The CDR3 sequence is 14 residues long. Looked up from germline, CDR1 is MGHRA and CDR2 is YSYEKL. CDR3 nucleotide sequence: TGCGCCAGCAGCCAAGGGGTAGCCCTAGAGACCCAGTACTTC. Residues: CASSQGVALETQYF.

The chain links TRBV4-2 to TRBJ2-2; TRBD2 aligns across 10 bases. The CDR3 runs to 18 residues. From germline, CDR1 is LGHNA and CDR2 YNFKEQ. V lost 0 bases to trimming and J lost 4 bases; unmatched junction nucleotides: 8. The CDR3 here is CASSQEGGASGSTGELFF. Here the CDR3 DNA reads TGTGCCAGCAGCCAAGAGGGGGGGGCTAGCGGGAGCACCGGGGAGCTGTTTTTT.

In nucleotides, the CDR3 is TGTGCCAGCAGTAACGGACTAGCGGGAGTGTCGTTCTTC. Protein: CASSNGLAGVSFF. The V call is TRBV6-5, the J call TRBJ2-1; the match to TRBD2 covers 13 bases. J was trimmed by 15 bases and V by 5 bases; bases with no gene match: 7. From germline, CDR1 is MNHEY and CDR2 SVGAGI. The CDR3 runs to 13 residues.

The V and J genes are TRBV6-5 and TRBJ2-1; no definite D call. V lost 3 bases and J 5 bases, leaving 8 bases between the germline ends. The CDR3 is 13 residues long. The V gene's germline CDR1 is MNHEY and CDR2 SVGAGI. The CDR3 DNA reads as TGTGCCAGCAGTTATGGCTACGACAATGAGCAGTTCTTC. Residues: CASSYGYDNEQFF.

The V and J genes are TRBV7-9 and TRBJ2-7; D perhaps matches TRBD1 (6 bases). Germline CDR1 is SEHNR and CDR2 is FQNEAQ (reference sequence). The CDR3 sequence is 14 residues long. The V end lost 5 bases, the J end lost 0 bases, and 11 bases lay between the germline ends. The CDR3 DNA sequence: TGTGCCAGCAGCCGGGACATCTACTCCTACGAGCAGTACTTC. As protein: CASSRDIYSYEQYF. Full variable domain (rest looked up from reference TRBV7-9 and TRBJ2-7): DTGVSQNPRHKITKRGQNVTFRCDPISEHNRLYWYRQTLGQGPEFLTYFQNEAQLEKSRLLSDRFSAERPKGSFSTLEIQRTEQGDSAMYLCASSRDIYSYEQYFGPGTRLTVT.

CDR3 region: CASSQGVSAGGTDTQYF. The CDR3 DNA is TGCGCCAGCAGCCAGGGGGTCAGCGCGGGAGGGACAGATACGCAGTATTTT. The chain links TRBV4-3 to TRBJ2-3, with 9 bases aligning to TRBD2. The V gene end was trimmed by 3 bases and the J gene end by 3 bases; junction bases not matched to a gene: 10. Germline CDR1 LGHNA, CDR2 YSLEER. The CDR3 is made up of 17 amino acids.

The CDR3 sequence is CASSEAHGSGYTSLEQYF. The CDR3 DNA reads TGTGCCAGCAGTGAAGCGCACGGGAGCGGCTATACCTCCCTCGAGCAGTACTTC. The V gene is TRBV2, the J gene TRBJ2-7, with TRBD2 as a possible D gene (6 bases). Germline V gives CDR1 SNHLY, CDR2 FYNNEI. Trimming took 0 bases from V and 6 from J, leaving 24 bases between them. CDR3 length equals 18 residues.

The chain employs TRBV19 and TRBJ1-2; 7 positions agree with TRBD1. Trimming removed 1 base from V and 5 bases from J; junction bases left unmatched: 7. The CDR3 extends over 15 amino acids. The V gene's germline CDR1 is LNHDA and CDR2 SQIVND (reference sequence). The DNA for the CDR3 is TGTGCCAGTAGTATAGGACAGGGAACAGGGTATGGCTACACCTTC. Its translation: CASSIGQGTGYGYTF.

The rearrangement joins TRBV6-5 to TRBJ2-7; D uncertain. CDR1 MNHEY and CDR2 SVGAGI come from the germline V gene. This CDR3 has 14 amino acids. Trimming took off 6 bases at V and 0 bases at J, with 12 bases between the two ends. The CDR3 loop is CASSEDVSSYEQYF. CDR3 bases: TGTGCCAGCAGCGAGGACGTAAGCTCCTACGAGCAGTACTTC.

The J gene is TRBJ2-7, the V gene TRBV4-3; 10 bases line up with TRBD2. The CDR3 length is 15 residues. CDR1 LGHNA and CDR2 YSLEER come from the germline V gene. The V segment lost 1 base and the J segment 3 bases; nucleotides outside the gene matches: 3. The CDR3 spells CASSQGLAGGYEQYF. The CDR3 DNA reads as TGCGCCAGCAGCCAAGGACTAGCGGGCGGCTACGAGCAGTACTTC.

V usage is TRBV5-1 and J usage is TRBJ2-7; 8 bases fit TRBD1. After removal of 4 bases from V and 2 bases from J, the junction contained 5 bases not matched to a gene. The CDR3 has 14 amino acids. Germline CDR1 and CDR2: SGHRS and YFSETQ. The CDR3 reads CASSTGTGTYEQYF. The CDR3 DNA sequence: TGCGCCAGCAGCACCGGGACAGGCACCTACGAGCAGTACTTC.

The chain's CDR3 is CAWGDSNYEQYF. The CDR3 DNA is TGTGCCTGGGGGGACAGCAACTACGAGCAGTACTTC. This chain connects TRBV30 to TRBJ2-7; 7 nucleotides align to TRBD1. The germline gives CDR1 GTSNPN, CDR2 SVGIG (reference sequence). The CDR3 length is 12 residues. J was trimmed by 3 bases and V by 5 bases; bases with no gene match: 4.

The genes are TRBV28 and TRBJ2-7, with D maybe TRBD2 (6 bases). Germline CDR1 is MDHEN and CDR2 is SYDVKM. Trimming shortened V by 6 bases and J by 3 bases, and 12 bases separated the two germline ends. CDR3 length: 13 residues. Here the CDR3 reads CASRPTSFYEQYF. DNA for the CDR3: TGTGCCAGCAGGCCCACTAGCTTCTACGAGCAGTACTTC.

J is TRBJ2-1 and V is TRBV11-2; D ambiguous. This CDR3 is built from 14 residues. Germline V gives CDR1 SGHAT, CDR2 FQNNGV. V dropped 5 bases and J dropped 0 bases, with 8 bases sitting between them. Here the CDR3 reads CASSPLSSYNEQFF. In nucleotides, the CDR3 is TGTGCCAGCAGCCCTCTCAGCTCCTACAATGAGCAGTTCTTC. The variable domain in full, completed from reference TRBV11-2 and TRBJ2-1, reads EAGVAQSPRYKIIEKRQSVAFWCNPISGHATLYWYQQILGQGPKLLIQFQNNGVVDDSQLPKDRFSAERLKGVDSTLKIQPAKLEDSAVYLCASSPLSSYNEQFFGPGTRLTVL.

The V gene is TRBV7-9, the J gene TRBJ2-5; 8 nucleotides match TRBD1. The CDR3 is made up of 14 amino acids. Germline loops: CDR1 SEHNR, CDR2 FQNEAQ (reference sequence). The V gene end was trimmed by 5 bases and the J gene end by 3 bases; junction bases not matched to a gene: 5. The CDR3 loop is CASSPGDRKETQYF. The CDR3 DNA reads TGTGCCAGCAGCCCAGGGGACAGGAAAGAGACCCAGTACTTC.

This chain uses TRBV27 with TRBJ2-5; TRBD2 aligns across 12 bases. Germline V gene lookup returns CDR1 MNHEY and CDR2 SMNVEV (reference sequence). The CDR3 covers 16 residues. J lost 5 bases, V lost 4 bases, and 8 bases had no gene match. The DNA for the CDR3 is TGTGCCAGCAGTTCCCCGGGACTAGCGGGTATTGAGACCCAGTACTTC. It yields the protein CASSSPGLAGIETQYF.

The chain joins TRBV4-1 to TRBJ2-2; D ambiguous. Germline V gene lookup returns CDR1 MGHRA and CDR2 YSYEKL. Trimming removed 2 bases from V and 4 bases from J, with 11 bases in between. This CDR3 spans 15 amino acids. The CDR3 DNA reads TGCGCCAGCAGCCAATATTTTACCATCACCGGGGAGCTGTTTTTT. It is translated as CASSQYFTITGELFF.

The chain employs TRBV27 and TRBJ2-2, with TRBD2 matching 9 bases. CDR3 length: 16 amino acids. The junction had 5 bases not matched to a gene; V was cut back by 0 bases and J by 6 bases. Germline V gene lookup returns CDR1 MNHEY and CDR2 SMNVEV (reference sequence). The CDR3 spells CASSLSGLAGPGELFF. In DNA, the CDR3 is TGTGCCAGCAGTTTATCGGGGCTAGCGGGACCCGGGGAGCTGTTTTTT.

Here the CDR3 reads CASSIRTAAGGETQYF. The CDR3 bases are TGTGCCAGTAGTATAAGGACAGCAGCGGGAGGAGAGACCCAGTACTTC. The chain couples TRBV19 to TRBJ2-5, with TRBD2 matching 9 bases. The V and J ends lost 2 bases and 4 bases, in that order; junction bases with no gene match: 8. Germline CDR1 and CDR2: LNHDA and SQIVND (reference sequence). The CDR3 is made up of 16 amino acids.